This T cell receptor (beta chain) was identified in a study of cytomegalovirus exposure and HLA in healthy donors (dated by TCRdb to the late 2010s). The study in broad terms: An earlier analysis of a few hundred of the donors reported 250 to 350 Gb of sequence data and 95 million to 120 million unique TCR beta sequences obtained from about 180 million T cells. About 300 gigabases of sequencing data and 70 million to 100 million unique TCR sequences were included in an early release covering 500 to 750 HLA-typed donors. Of the roughly 400 genotyped donors, 81% fell in the genetic ancestry cluster associated with self-reported Caucasian donors. The study aimed to test whether cataloging public T cell receptors could reveal signatures of past pathogen exposure. Using immunosequencing, the study profiled T cell repertoires from about 610 subjects and related those repertoires to cytomegalovirus serostatus. In addition to the first cohort of roughly 670 subjects, a separate validation cohort of 120 different subjects was used. High-throughput TCR immunosequencing, statistical association of individual TCRs with disease status, and machine learning were combined to predict cytomegalovirus infection status. In a later analysis, previously published TCR beta repertoires from some 640 donors were re-analyzed and high-resolution HLA genotyping was added so that TCR occurrence patterns could be studied. Rather than drawing on any new phenotypic data, the later analysis identified candidate immune exposures from TCR beta sequences and the way those sequences occurred across donors. To decide whether each TCR beta V gene segment behaved as functional or pseudogenic, an earlier analysis of some 540 of the donors relied on high-throughput TCR beta sequencing. Donor age, sex, ethnicity and CMV serostatus were collected together with the repertoire data. In a later genetic analysis, genome-wide SNP genotypes for about 55% of the roughly 700 donors were used, and that subset was treated as a discovery cohort. All discovery cohort repertoires had been generated on a single sequencing platform. HLA typing included class I and class II loci at four-digit resolution. Typing coverage differed by locus: A, B, C, DRB1 and DQB1 were typed in roughly 620-640 donors, DQA1 in about 500, DPA1 in 600 to 610, and DPB1 in approximately 450. Because of strong linkage in the cohort, five DR-DQ haplotypes were treated as single units for association and clustering. Among approximately 370 genotyped donors of the cohort, an average of about 240,000 unique TCR beta nucleotide sequences was sequenced per donor, of which roughly 17% were non-productive. Overall study outcomes, separate from this receptor: For the cohort, immune exposure information was limited to CMV serostatus. The cohort was sequenced for TCR beta chains only, and without alpha or paired-chain data the features that could be detected were limited. In both the original and validation cohorts, the classifier was reported to diagnose cytomegalovirus status with high specificity and sensitivity. Several of the top co-occurrence clusters appeared to be linked to parvovirus B19, influenza, CMV and Epstein-Barr virus, according to a later analysis. In a later analysis, HLA-associated TCR beta chains were found to be more clonally expanded and to have lower generation probabilities than equally common non-associated chains. HLA typing was unavailable for some donors at each locus, so association tests used only the typed subset. Sequencing depth was assumed to be roughly uniform across donors in the presence/absence analyses, though that assumption may not hold. Three of the identified cytomegalovirus-associated TCR beta chains were confirmed in vitro to be specific for cytomegalovirus antigens. In a later analysis, most CMV-associated TCR beta chains were found to appear HLA-restricted, with HLA associations seemingly driven largely by CMV exposure. According to a later genetic analysis, donors in an Asian-associated ancestry cluster had fewer N-insertions in productive TCRs than the approximately 630-donor mean. The authors suggested that the approach could potentially be extended to other disease states and immunological phenotypes. Because the 87-base-pair reads could not distinguish some IMGT-functional V segments, including TRBV6-2 and TRBV6-3, those segments were excluded. In a later genetic analysis, a missense DCLRE1C variant was associated with V-gene and J-gene trimming of TCR beta chains, and the association was replicated in an independent cohort. Most TCR sequences were seen in very few donors, while some public TCRs were found in many individuals. A further reported finding was that TCR beta sequences accurately predicted the HLA-A and HLA-B alleles for most subjects in the first cohort. Broadly in line with IMGT annotations, most TCR beta V segments showed up in productive rearrangements about 87% or about 30% of the time in an earlier analysis of about 500 of the donors. A group of highly shared sequence variants was considered likely to be a technical artifact of the sequencing pipeline. When HLA alleles, especially DR and DQ, strongly co-occurred, TCR associations were difficult to assign to individual alleles. The study listed approximately 150 TCR beta chains as associated with cytomegalovirus. At a false discovery rate of 0.05, a later analysis linked 15,000 to 20,000 TCR beta sequences to specific HLA alleles. In a later analysis, TCR association rates were found to vary across HLA loci, with the most associated TCRs seen for DRB1 alleles and the fewest for HLA-C alleles. Over 15 rarely observed V segments, including chromosome 9 orphons, were excluded from the earlier analysis of about 610 of the donors because counts were too low. Linkage disequilibrium might explain the correlated functional status among segregating V segments, but an unknown experimental factor could not be ruled out.

Preparation of the library involved the immunoSEQ multiplex PCR assay. The multiplex PCR relied on a mix of 60 forward primers for TCR Vbeta segments and 13 reverse primers for TCR Jbeta segments. The CDR3 region of rearranged TCR beta genes was amplified from genomic DNA by a multiplex PCR assay. The Illumina HiSeq System was used to sequence the amplified TCR beta libraries as 87-base-pair reads. On the study's bioinformatics: Across the 670 or so repertoires, a later analysis counted approximately 83 million unique TCR beta chains, roughly 11 million of which were shared by at least two donors. To remove PCR and sequencing errors, raw reads were error-corrected and collapsed into unique sequences using a nearest-neighbor algorithm that merged closely related sequences. CDR3 sequences were aligned to IMGT reference sequences to assign V, D and J gene segments. For a sequence to be retained, at least a six-nucleotide match to both a V gene segment and a J gene segment was required. A rearrangement counted as productive if the CDR3 had no stop codons and remained in frame with V and J, and every other rearrangement counted as non-productive. Following IMGT convention, CDR3 was defined as the stretch from the second conserved V-encoded cysteine to the conserved J-encoded phenylalanine. The earlier analysis of 587 of the donors excluded any sequence lacking an unambiguous match to a single V gene segment. An earlier analysis of 500 to 600 of the donors classified V segments as functional when productive rearrangements were above 56.7% and as segregating when the standard deviation between donors was above 5%. A statistical classification framework was built to diagnose cytomegalovirus status from the catalog of TCR beta chain sequences. In a later analysis, TCR nucleotide sequences were compared against IMGT/GENE-DB human TR gene sequences so that V and J genes could be assigned. The TCRdist pipeline was used in a later analysis to assign CDR3 sequences and most-parsimonious VDJ recombination scenarios. In a later analysis, every TCR beta chain was defined by the combination of its CDR3 amino acid sequence and its V-gene family, and reads without a unique V-gene family were dropped. To address suspected cross-contamination and a sequencing artifact, a later analysis removed a few hundred highly shared, low-generation-probability nucleotide sequences. In a later analysis, a clonal expansion index was calculated for each public chain from normalized within-repertoire ranks of inferred template counts. In a later analysis, generation probabilities were computed with a VDJ recombination model fitted to out-of-frame rearrangements, and the resulting probabilities were checked against IGoR. A later analysis scored TCR-TCR, TCR-HLA and TCR-CMV co-occurrence with hypergeometric tests, applying a repertoire-size bias correction to TCR pairs. A later analysis estimated false discovery rates by permuting HLA or CMV assignments 20 times. In a later analysis, co-occurring TCRs were grouped using DBSCAN, and TCRdist sequence similarity was added for clustering within HLA-allele-positive subsets. Co-occurrence clustering excluded repertoires with fewer than 30,000 or more than 120,000 public chains, plus five with anomalous nucleotide sharing. Held by TCRdb, this immuneACCESS table contains in-frame sequences only and omits some clones. Under half of the omission traces to an unresolved V gene where checked; the cause of the rest is unknown. The DNA was the basis for D and trimming; V, J and clone size are from that table. The sample yields approximately 150,000 clones; 75% were counted once. The ten largest clones capture approximately 11% of the sample.

The cohort was made up of around 720 healthy bone marrow donors. At the time of sampling, all cohort members were nominally healthy, though unrecorded immune exposures were likely present. The donor was CMV seropositive and was included in the group of approximately 300 seropositive cohort members. Every donor gave a peripheral blood sample, and the peripheral blood mononuclear cells from that sample were used for TCR beta sequencing. Genomic DNA was extracted from the blood cell samples with the Qiagen DNeasy Blood Extraction Kit. The CDR3 numbers 15 residues from cysteine through phenylalanine. Here the CDR3 DNA is all that survives: 45 bases in frame from base 1. Germline trimming: 6 bases from V, 8 bases from J; junction bases outside gene matches: 13. The germline V gene gives CDR1 as MNHEY and CDR2 as SVGAGI. Of note for this clone: The antigen it recognizes is unknown. No base-level quality is on record; no much larger clone is a single base apart.

This sequence originates from a young man in good health and CMV-seropositive. Sequencing used PBMCs. Recombination connected TRBV6-5 to TRBJ2-4, with 7 bases matching TRBD2. The DNA reads as follows: TGTGCCAGCAGGGGGATCCGCGGGAGAGGGGACATTCAGTACTTC. It is translated as CASRGIRGRGDIQYF.